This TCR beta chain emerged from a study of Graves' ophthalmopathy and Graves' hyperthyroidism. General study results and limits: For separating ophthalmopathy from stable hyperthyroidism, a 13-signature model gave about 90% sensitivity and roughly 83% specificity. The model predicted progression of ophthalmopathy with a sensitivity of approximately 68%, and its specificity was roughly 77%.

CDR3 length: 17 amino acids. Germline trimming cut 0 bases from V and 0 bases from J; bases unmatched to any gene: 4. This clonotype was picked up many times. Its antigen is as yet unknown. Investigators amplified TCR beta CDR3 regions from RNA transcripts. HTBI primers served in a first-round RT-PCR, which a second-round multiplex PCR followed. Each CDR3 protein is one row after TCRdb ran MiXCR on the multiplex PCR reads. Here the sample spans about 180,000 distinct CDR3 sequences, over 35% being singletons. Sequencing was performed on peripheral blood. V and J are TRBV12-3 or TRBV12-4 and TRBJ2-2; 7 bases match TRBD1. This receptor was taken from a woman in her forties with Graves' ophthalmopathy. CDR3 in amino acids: CASSLARQGSNTGELFF. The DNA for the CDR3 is TGTGCCAGCAGTTTAGCGCGACAGGGCTCGAACACCGGGGAGCTGTTTTTT.